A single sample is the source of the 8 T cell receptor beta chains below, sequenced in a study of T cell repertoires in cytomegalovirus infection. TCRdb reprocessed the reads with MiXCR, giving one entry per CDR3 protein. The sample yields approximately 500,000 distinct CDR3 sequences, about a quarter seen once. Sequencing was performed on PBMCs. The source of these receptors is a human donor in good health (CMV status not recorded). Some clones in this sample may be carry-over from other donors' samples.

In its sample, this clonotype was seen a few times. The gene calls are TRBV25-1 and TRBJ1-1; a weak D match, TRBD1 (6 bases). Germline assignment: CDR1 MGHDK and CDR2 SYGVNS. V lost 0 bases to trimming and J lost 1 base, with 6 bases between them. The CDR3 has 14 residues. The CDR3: CASSEYRGNTEAFF. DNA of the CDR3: TGTGCCAGCAGTGAATACAGGGGGAACACTGAAGCTTTCTTT.

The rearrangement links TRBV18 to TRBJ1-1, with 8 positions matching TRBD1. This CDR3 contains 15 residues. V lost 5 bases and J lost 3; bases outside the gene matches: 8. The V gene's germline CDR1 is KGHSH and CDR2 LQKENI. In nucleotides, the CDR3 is TGTGCCAGCTCATCGCAGGGGGCGGGGGACACTGAAGCTTTCTTT. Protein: CASSSQGAGDTEAFF.

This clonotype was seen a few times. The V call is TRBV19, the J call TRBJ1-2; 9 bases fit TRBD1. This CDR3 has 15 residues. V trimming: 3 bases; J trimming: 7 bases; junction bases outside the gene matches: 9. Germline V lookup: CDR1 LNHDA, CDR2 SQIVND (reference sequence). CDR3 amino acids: CASSITSDRGSGYTF. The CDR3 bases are TGTGCCAGTAGTATTACCTCGGACAGGGGAAGTGGCTACACCTTC.

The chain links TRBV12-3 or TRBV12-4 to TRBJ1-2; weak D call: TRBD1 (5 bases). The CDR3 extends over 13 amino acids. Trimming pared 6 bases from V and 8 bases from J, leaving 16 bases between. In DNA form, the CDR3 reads TGTGCCAGCAGCCTCGTGAGGACACGAGGCTACACCTTC. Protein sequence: CASSLVRTRGYTF.

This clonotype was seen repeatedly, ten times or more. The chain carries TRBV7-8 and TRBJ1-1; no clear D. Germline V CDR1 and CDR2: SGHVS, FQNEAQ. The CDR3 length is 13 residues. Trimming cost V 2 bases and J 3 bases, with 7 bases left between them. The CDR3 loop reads CASSLQEYTEAFF. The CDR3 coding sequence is TGTGCCAGCAGCTTACAGGAATACACTGAAGCTTTCTTT.

CDR3 coding DNA: TGCGCCAGCAGCTTGGTGCCCGCGGGAGCTCACACAGATACGCAGTATTTT. Translating it yields CASSLVPAGAHTDTQYF. This chain joins TRBV5-1 and TRBJ2-3; 7 bases map to TRBD2. Germline trimming cut 0 bases from V and 2 bases from J; bases unmatched to any gene: 9. From germline, CDR1 is SGHRS and CDR2 YFSETQ. CDR3 length: 17 residues.

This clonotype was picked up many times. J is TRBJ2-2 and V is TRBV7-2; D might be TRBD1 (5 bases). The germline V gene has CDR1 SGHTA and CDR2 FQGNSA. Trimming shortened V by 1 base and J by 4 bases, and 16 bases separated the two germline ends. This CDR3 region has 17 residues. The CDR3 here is CASSLDRQLVGTGELFF. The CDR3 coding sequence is TGTGCCAGCAGCTTAGACCGACAGTTAGTGGGCACCGGGGAGCTGTTTTTT.

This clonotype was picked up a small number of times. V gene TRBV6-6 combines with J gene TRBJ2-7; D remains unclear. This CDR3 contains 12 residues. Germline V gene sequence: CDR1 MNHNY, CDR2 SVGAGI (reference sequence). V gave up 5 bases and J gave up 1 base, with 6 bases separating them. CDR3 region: CASSGGSYEQYV. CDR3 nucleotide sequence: TGTGCCAGCAGTGGTGGGTCCTACGAGCAGTACGTC.